In its sample, the clone carrying this T cell receptor beta chain was seen once. The antigen remains undetermined. The method was immunoSEQ multiplex PCR; TCRdb's version includes in-frame clones alone and lacks a portion of them. The data show just under 90,000 clones, around nine tenths seen once. The J segment lost 7 bases and the V segment lost 6 bases, leaving 5 bases of the junction unmatched. Germline V lookup: CDR1 MNHEY, CDR2 SMNVEV (reference sequence). CDR3 length equals 12 residues. This entry is derived from a study of T cell responses to AZD1222 COVID-19 vaccine. Study-wide points: Mapped onto spike, vaccine-associated CD4 TCRs spanned it and were dominant at 160-218 and 743-854. A rise in Spike-specific TCR breadth and depth followed two AZD1222 doses. Donors, mostly white British, included more females; clonal diversity was possibly underestimated. In all cases, repertoires were sampled only after the peak T cell response.

J is TRBJ1-1 and V is TRBV27; 7 nucleotides align to TRBD1. Here the sequenced sample was peripheral blood, taken 28 days after the second AZD1222 dose. This TCR was sampled from an adult who received the AZD1222 COVID-19 vaccine. Here the CDR3 reads CASSPRGNEAFF. The CDR3 bases are TGTGCCAGCAGCCCCAGGGGGAATGAAGCTTTCTTT.